This T cell receptor (beta chain) was found in a study of T cells after yellow fever vaccination. TCRdb passed the 5' RACE reads through MiXCR, listing each CDR3 protein once. The sample contains roughly 150,000 distinct CDR3 sequences, approximately 6.8% of which appear only once. For this clonotype: Its antigen remains unidentified.

V was clipped by 6 bases and J by 11 bases; unmatched bases: 24. This CDR3 comprises 18 residues. CDR1 LGHNT and CDR2 FRNRAP come from the germline V gene. Overall study findings and caveats: Once the booster was given, most primary-vaccination clones reappeared, at about 96% for CD4 and over 75% for CD8.

The chain recombines TRBV12-5 with TRBJ1-1; TRBD1 matches 10 bases. Specimen: CD4+ T cells sorted from PBMCs, collected less than 6 days after the first yellow fever vaccination. This TCR derives from a man aged 18-30 years who received the YFV17D yellow fever vaccine. CDR3: CASGLRQGAPSGSGGAFF. In nucleotides, the CDR3 is TGTGCTAGTGGCCTGAGACAGGGGGCCCCGTCTGGTTCGGGGGGTGCTTTCTTT.